The 25 T cell receptor beta chains below come from one sample, sequenced in a study of regulatory T cells in long-lasting Graves disease. Time point specified: newly diagnosed GD, antithyroid drugs for less than 3 months. There was RNA extracted from PBMCs, and the TCR library was made from it. To make TCR beta libraries, researchers used iRepertoire HTBI primers and Arm-PCR of CDR3 regions. MiXCR, applied by TCRdb to the multiplex PCR reads, yields one record per CDR3 protein. This table has approximately 540,000 distinct CDR3 sequences, approximately 12% appearing once. The same sample was also studied in work on T cells in Graves' hyperthyroidism and ophthalmopathy.

This material consisted of peripheral blood mononuclear cells (PBMCs), taken at new diagnosis, from a patient treated with antithyroid drugs. Source of these receptors: a woman aged 30 to 39 with Graves disease.

This clonotype was found many times. This rearrangement joins TRBV18 to TRBJ2-1; TRBD2 agrees at 11 bases. From germline, CDR1 is KGHSH and CDR2 LQKENI. The CDR3 totals 15 residues. The junction had 6 bases not matched to a gene; V was cut back by 3 bases and J by 8 bases. CDR3 protein: CASSPSGRALYEQFF. DNA for the CDR3: TGTGCCAGCTCACCTAGCGGGAGGGCCTTATATGAGCAGTTCTTC.

This clonotype was seen ten or more times. The chain employs TRBV14 and TRBJ1-4, with no clear D. The germline gives CDR1 SGHDN, CDR2 FVKESK. This CDR3 spans 15 amino acids. Deletions cut 2 bases from V and 10 bases from J, with 17 bases between. The CDR3 region is CASSQFGARARKLFF. In nucleotides, the CDR3 is TGTGCCAGCAGCCAATTTGGTGCGAGGGCCCGAAAACTGTTTTTT. Full variable domain (remainder filled in from reference TRBV14 and TRBJ1-4): EAGVTQFPSHSVIEKGQTVTLRCDPISGHDNLYWYRRVMGKEIKFLLHFVKESKQDESGMPNNRFLAERTGGTYSTLKVQPAELEDSGVYFCASSQFGARARKLFFGSGTQLSVL.

This sequence joins TRBV19 and TRBJ2-7; no reliable D call. The length of the CDR3 is 12 residues. The germline gives CDR1 LNHDA, CDR2 SQIVND (reference sequence). The V end was cut by 3 bases, the J end by 4 bases, with 7 bases between. CDR3 loop: CASSISGYEQYF. DNA for the CDR3: TGTGCCAGTAGTATCTCTGGGTACGAGCAGTACTTC.

The rearrangement links TRBV30 to TRBJ1-1, with TRBD1 matching over 11 bases. The V gene end was trimmed by 4 bases and the J gene end by 6 bases; junction bases not matched to a gene: 7. The germline V gene has CDR1 GTSNPN and CDR2 SVGIG (reference sequence). The CDR3 runs to 14 residues. CDR3 coding DNA: TGTGCCTGGAAGGGACAGGGGGTCGGAGCTGAAGCTTTCTTT. The encoded protein is CAWKGQGVGAEAFF.

This clonotype was observed at least ten times. The chain has TRBV11-1 and TRBJ2-1, with 8 bases matching TRBD2. V lost 5 bases and J lost 3; bases outside the gene matches: 6. The CDR3 is 15 amino acids. Germline-derived CDR1 and CDR2 are SGHAT and FQDESV (reference sequence). CDR3 loop: CASSLMTSDYNEQFF. CDR3 bases: TGTGCCAGCAGCCTAATGACTAGCGACTACAATGAGCAGTTCTTC. Full variable domain (remainder filled in from reference TRBV11-1 and TRBJ2-1): EAEVAQSPRYKITEKSQAVAFWCDPISGHATLYWYRQILGQGPELLVQFQDESVVDDSQLPKDRFSAERLKGVDSTLKIQPAELGDSAMYLCASSLMTSDYNEQFFGPGTRLTVL.

This clonotype has a handful of counts. This rearrangement joins TRBV9 to TRBJ2-1; no definite D call. The CDR3 length is 14 residues. V was pared by 2 bases and J by 2 bases, with 8 bases between. Germline V CDR1 and CDR2: SGDLS, YYNGEE. The CDR3 sequence: CASSVAAPYNEQFF. In DNA form, the CDR3 reads TGTGCCAGCAGCGTTGCGGCACCCTACAATGAGCAGTTCTTC.

This clonotype was found a few times. This chain links TRBV10-3 with TRBJ1-1; TRBD1 agrees at 8 bases. Per germline, CDR1 ENHRY and CDR2 SYGVKD. V shed 4 bases, J shed 1 base, and the junction held 2 bases outside the gene matches. The CDR3 spans 14 residues. The CDR3 spells CAISVDRENTEAFF. The CDR3 coding sequence is TGTGCCATCAGTGTGGACAGGGAGAACACTGAAGCTTTCTTT.

In this sample, this clonotype turned up many times. The chain is built from TRBV6-5 and TRBJ1-1; D is undetermined. CDR3 length: 15 amino acids. Trimming took off 0 bases at V and 1 base at J, with 9 bases between the two ends. CDR1 and CDR2 (germline): MNHEY, SVGAGI. CDR3 sequence (DNA): TGTGCCAGCAGTTACTCGAAGGGAAGGAACACTGAAGCTTTCTTT. Translated, it gives CASSYSKGRNTEAFF.

The V and J genes are TRBV4-1 and TRBJ1-2; D remains unclear. CDR1 and CDR2 from the germline V gene are MGHRA and YSYEKL. The CDR3 runs 16 residues. V dropped 0 bases and J dropped 14 bases, with 25 bases sitting between them. In DNA, the CDR3 is TGCGCCAGCAGCCAAGAAGGAGGAGGTGGTCGCTTAGTGGGAACCTTC. Residues: CASSQEGGGGRLVGTF.

As to this clonotype: Given a much more abundant clone one base away, this may be a read error. The chain links TRBV7-9 to TRBJ2-7; D is possibly TRBD1 or TRBD2 (5 bases each). The CDR3 covers 16 residues. Germline CDR1 reads SEHNR; CDR2 reads FQNEAQ (reference sequence). The CDR3 nucleotides are TGTGCCAGCAGCCCCCTGAGGGGTTCTTTCTCCTACGAGCAGCACTTC. Its protein is CASSPLRGSFSYEQHF. Looking up the rest from reference TRBV7-9 and TRBJ2-7 gives the full variable domain: DTGVSQNPRHKITKRGQNVTFRCDPISEHNRLYWYRQTLGQGPEFLTYFQNEAQLEKSRLLSDRFSAERPKGSFSTLEIQRTEQGDSAMYLCASSPLRGSFSYEQHFGPGTRLTVT.

The genes are TRBV6-1 and TRBJ1-1; a weak D match, TRBD1 (5 bases). This CDR3 spans 15 amino acids. CDR1 and CDR2 (germline): MNHNS, SASEGT. The germline V and J ends were trimmed by 5 bases and 6 bases, with 19 bases remaining between them. The CDR3 coding sequence is TGTGCCAGCAGTAGGTTTCAGGACAAGCGATCTGAAGCTTTCTTT. This sequence encodes CASSRFQDKRSEAFF.

This clonotype showed up many times. The chain has TRBV19 and TRBJ2-1, with D perhaps TRBD1 (5 bases). V shed 6 bases and J shed 8 bases, with 23 bases lying between them. The germline CDR1 and CDR2 sequences are LNHDA and SQIVND (reference sequence). The CDR3 runs to 16 residues. The CDR3 coding sequence is TGTGCCAGTAGCCCCGGTATCGGCGGACACAAGGATGAGCAGTTCTTC. Translated, it gives CASSPGIGGHKDEQFF.

The chain uses TRBV9 and TRBJ1-1; D is possibly TRBD1 (5 bases). This CDR3 is 13 amino acids long. Germline lookup yields CDR1 SGDLS and CDR2 YYNGEE. Trimming removed 4 bases at V and 5 bases at J, with 12 bases between. The CDR3 coding sequence is TGTGCCAGCAGCACCCCCGGGACGACTGAAGCTTTCTTT. Its translation is CASSTPGTTEAFF.

This clonotype appeared many times. Here the CDR3 DNA reads TGTGCCAGCAGCTTAGTATTAGTCGGACTAGCCTACGAGCAGTACTTC. The encoded protein is CASSLVLVGLAYEQYF. This sequence joins TRBV11-2 and TRBJ2-7, with 7 bases matching TRBD2. Germline V gene data show CDR1 as SGHAT and CDR2 as FQNNGV. The V segment lost 1 base and the J segment 2 bases; nucleotides outside the gene matches: 8. The CDR3 is made up of 16 amino acids.

Regarding this clonotype: Being one base from a much bigger clone, this may be a read error. The V gene is TRBV28, the J gene TRBJ2-1; 9 nucleotides line up with TRBD2. Trimming took 10 bases from V and 10 from J; bases not matched to a gene: 14. The CDR3 loop spans 14 amino acids. Germline loops: CDR1 MDHEN, CDR2 SYDVKM. The CDR3 region has the DNA TGTGCCACCGAACGACTAGCGGTCTCCTACGAGCAGTTCTTC. Translation: CATERLAVSYEQFF. Variable domain in full (rest from reference TRBV28 and TRBJ2-1): DVKVTQSSRYLVKRTGEKVFLECVQDMDHENMFWYRQDPGLGLRLIYFSYDVKMKEKGDIPEGYSVSREKKERFSLILESASTNQTSMYLCATERLAVSYEQFFGPGTRLTVL.

Many counts were recorded for this clonotype. The gene calls are TRBV12-3 or TRBV12-4 and TRBJ1-3, with TRBD1 matching over 8 bases. The CDR3 sequence is 15 residues long. After removal of 3 bases from V and 4 bases from J, the junction contained 5 bases not matched to a gene. CDR3 in amino acids: CASSLQGAIGNTIYF. CDR3 DNA sequence: TGTGCCAGCAGTTTGCAGGGGGCGATCGGAAACACCATATATTTT.

This clonotype was found a few times. The chain has TRBV15 and TRBJ2-3; TRBD1 matches 8 bases. Germline-derived CDR1 and CDR2 are LNHNV and YYDKDF (reference sequence). The CDR3 covers 18 residues. With 3 bases clipped from V and 4 bases from J, the junction kept 15 bases outside the gene matches. In DNA form, the CDR3 reads TGTGCCACCAGCAGGGATCTACCAGGGGGCGGCTTGCCAGATACGCAGTATTTT. Protein product: CATSRDLPGGGLPDTQYF. Based on the CDR3 plus reference TRBV15 and TRBJ2-3, the full variable domain is DAMVIQNPRYQVTQFGKPVTLSCSQTLNHNVMYWYQQKSSQAPKLLFHYYDKDFNNEADTPDNFQSRRPNTSFCFLDIRSPGLGDTAMYLCATSRDLPGGGLPDTQYFGPGTRLTVL.

This clonotype showed up just a few times. The gene calls are TRBV10-1 and TRBJ2-1; TRBD2 matches at 7 bases. Trimming removed 3 bases from V and 10 bases from J; junction bases left unmatched: 9. The CDR3 sequence is 14 residues long. Germline V lookup: CDR1 WNHNN, CDR2 SYGVQD (reference sequence). The CDR3 sequence is CASSDSGKLGEQFF. Here the CDR3 DNA reads TGCGCCAGCAGTGACAGCGGGAAATTGGGCGAGCAGTTCTTC.

The sample holds a few counts of this clonotype. CDR3 in amino acids: CASSQGRYSPLHF. The CDR3 DNA reads as TGCGCCAGCAGCCAAGGAAGGTATTCACCCCTCCACTTT. This rearrangement joins TRBV4-3 to TRBJ1-6; no reliable D call. This CDR3 has 13 residues. V lost 1 base and J lost 8, with 6 bases in between. CDR1 is LGHNA and CDR2 is YSLEER in the germline V gene.

The chain couples TRBV29-1 to TRBJ2-1; D unresolved. V lost 6 bases and J lost 2, with 14 bases in between. There are 14 residues in the CDR3. CDR1 and CDR2 (germline): SQVTM, ANQGSEA. The CDR3 sequence is CSVILHTTYNEQFF. CDR3 DNA sequence: TGCAGCGTGATACTTCATACTACCTACAATGAGCAGTTCTTC.

At least ten counts were recorded for this clonotype. This chain links TRBV18 with TRBJ2-3, with D possibly matching TRBD1 (5 bases). Germline loops: CDR1 KGHSH, CDR2 LQKENI. Trimming removed 1 base from V and 2 bases from J, with 10 bases in between. CDR3 length: 15 residues. Here the CDR3 reads CASSPLRGLTDTQYF. Written as DNA, the CDR3 is TGTGCCAGCTCACCACTTAGGGGCCTCACAGATACGCAGTATTTT.

This clonotype was counted at least ten times. The J gene is TRBJ2-1, the V gene TRBV7-9; TRBD1 matches at 8 bases. V shed 1 base and J 7 bases; nucleotides not matched to a gene: 6. Germline V gene data show CDR1 as SEHNR and CDR2 as FQNEAQ (reference sequence). The CDR3 length is 15 residues. The CDR3 DNA reads TGTGCCAGCAGCTTAGGACAGGGGAGGTGGAATGAGCAGTTCTTC. This encodes CASSLGQGRWNEQFF.

This clonotype was observed a handful of times. This chain's CDR3 is CASSRRAQIDTGELFF. CDR3 DNA sequence: TGTGCCAGCAGTCGCCGGGCCCAAATAGACACCGGGGAGCTGTTTTTT. The V gene is TRBV6-2 or TRBV6-3, the J gene TRBJ2-2; D ambiguous. The CDR3 runs to 16 residues. Trimming took off 5 bases at V and 3 bases at J, with 16 bases between the two ends. Germline CDR1 reads MNHEY; CDR2 reads SVGEGT.

The chain employs TRBV4-3 and TRBJ1-4; D is unclear. CDR3 length: 13 residues. In germline, CDR1 is LGHNA, CDR2 YSLEER. The V gene lost 4 bases and the J gene lost 8 bases, with 11 bases spanning the gap. CDR3: CASSRESSEKLFF. The CDR3 DNA follows: TGCGCCAGCAGCCGAGAGTCCTCAGAAAAACTGTTTTTT.

This clonotype was observed many times. The rearrangement uses TRBV12-3 or TRBV12-4 and TRBJ2-2, with 7 bases lining up with TRBD2. This CDR3 has 15 amino acids. V shed 5 bases, J shed 5 bases, and the junction held 8 bases outside the gene matches. The CDR3 DNA sequence: TGTGCCAGCAGTCGTGCTTTGCGGGGGACCGGGGAGCTGTTTTTT. Protein product: CASSRALRGTGELFF.